The rows below give T cell receptor beta chains drawn from one sample of a study of cytomegalovirus exposure and HLA in healthy donors. Using immunoSEQ multiplex PCR, the repertoire was profiled, and TCRdb retains in-frame clones only, with some absent. The sample has 200,000 to 250,000 clones; less than 90% are singletons. Sequenced input: PBMCs. The source of these receptors is a woman younger than 35 in good health and CMV-seronegative. The conserved cysteine and the conserved F or W are not part of the CDR3 here.

V gene,CDR3 protein
TRBV11-3,ASSPGTGVAKNIQY
TRBV4-2,ASSRDEKLF
TRBV5-1,ASSLEPGQLEKLF
TRBV6-5,ASSLGQGASQPQH
TRBV2,ASSIRTRAANEQF
TRBV30,AWSVRGARGNEQF
TRBV6-1,ASSAYYEQY
TRBV11-1,ASSLLGSAGDEQY
TRBV27,ASSPYRDNYGYT
TRBV20-1,SARWGNTIY
TRBV6-1,ASINRAFGHNEQF
TRBV6-5,ASSYLAGGYEQY